These 31 T cell receptor beta chains share one sample of origin, sequenced in a study of spatial heterogeneity in lung cancer. TCRdb fed the 5' RACE reads into MiXCR, producing one record per CDR3 protein. The sample lists about 1,400 distinct CDR3 sequences, about 10% seen once, with approximately 30% in the top ten. Time point denoted: sample taken at primary tumor resection. Their recognized antigens are unknown. Findings and caveats of the study: Tumor mutation counts were tracked by expanded intratumoral alpha and beta TCR counts.

This specimen was lung tumor tissue, taken at surgery. The receptor source for this set is a female donor with early-stage non-small cell lung cancer.

This clonotype qualifies as medium-sized (0.01 to 0.1%). The genes are TRBV6-1 and TRBJ2-4, with D possibly matching TRBD1 (6 bases). This CDR3 spans 14 amino acids. Trimming cost V 6 bases and J 2 bases, with 11 bases left between them. Germline V lookup: CDR1 MNHNS, CDR2 SASEGT. The chain's CDR3 is CASSSQGTKNIQYF. For the CDR3, the DNA is TGTGCCAGCAGCTCACAGGGTACCAAAAACATTCAGTACTTC.

This clonotype is labeled as large (0.1 to 1%). The V and J genes are TRBV12-3 or TRBV12-4 and TRBJ2-7, with 8 bases that match TRBD2. The CDR3 covers 11 residues. The V and J ends lost 8 bases and 5 bases, in that order; junction bases with no gene match: 2. In DNA, the CDR3 is TGTGCCAGCCGGCGGGAGGACGAGCAGTACTTC. Amino acid sequence: CASRREDEQYF.

The chain recombines TRBV6-5 with TRBJ2-3; TRBD2 aligns across 9 bases. The V and J ends lost 4 bases and 3 bases, in that order; junction bases with no gene match: 5. The CDR3 has 15 residues. Germline V gives CDR1 MNHEY, CDR2 SVGAGI. DNA of the CDR3: TGTGCCAGCAGTTCTGGCGGGAGGGAAACAGATACGCAGTATTTT. This encodes CASSSGGRETDTQYF.

This clonotype is deemed medium-sized. The chain combines TRBV5-1 with TRBJ2-1; 10 nucleotides match TRBD2. The CDR3 has 15 amino acids. The V gene end was trimmed by 4 bases and the J gene end by 5 bases; junction bases not matched to a gene: 6. Per germline, CDR1 SGHRS and CDR2 YFSETQ. The CDR3 spells CASSISGGADNEQFF. For the CDR3, the DNA is TGCGCCAGCAGCATAAGCGGGGGGGCCGACAATGAGCAGTTCTTC. Variable domain in full (rest from reference TRBV5-1 and TRBJ2-1): KAGVTQTPRYLIKTRGQQVTLSCSPISGHRSVSWYQQTPGQGLQFLFEYFSETQRNKGNFPGRFSGRQFSNSRSEMNVSTLELGDSALYLCASSISGGADNEQFFGPGTRLTVL.

The chain recombines TRBV5-1 with TRBJ2-7, with D possibly being TRBD1 or TRBD2 (5 bases each). This CDR3 spans 13 amino acids. The germline V and J ends were trimmed by 8 bases and 2 bases, with 14 bases remaining between them. Germline-derived CDR1 and CDR2 are SGHRS and YFSETQ. The CDR3: CASTRDGTYEQYF. The CDR3 DNA reads as TGCGCCAGTACGAGGGACGGAACCTACGAGCAGTACTTC.

Judged by abundance, this clonotype is medium-sized. The chain is built from TRBV7-9 and TRBJ2-5; a possible D gene is TRBD1 (5 bases). CDR1 is SEHNR, CDR2 FQNEAQ, per germline (reference sequence). The CDR3 has 13 residues. The germline V and J ends were trimmed by 3 bases and 2 bases, with 7 bases remaining between them. CDR3 sequence: CASSFNRQETQYF. CDR3 sequence (DNA): TGTGCCAGCAGCTTCAACAGGCAAGAGACCCAGTACTTC.

In its sample, this clonotype was seen a few times. The gene calls are TRBV4-3 and TRBJ1-2, with D uncertain. V was shortened by 2 bases and J by 3 bases, with 16 bases between the two germline ends. This CDR3 is built from 16 residues. CDR1 and CDR2 from the germline V gene are LGHNA and YSLEER. CDR3 in DNA: TGCGCCAGCAGCCAACGGAGGGCAAGGCGGGACTATGGCTACACCTTC. This codes for CASSQRRARRDYGYTF.

This clonotype is categorized as medium-sized. The rearrangement links TRBV28 to TRBJ1-5; perhaps TRBD1 as D (6 bases). V lost 4 bases and J lost 2, with 9 bases in between. CDR1 and CDR2 from the germline V gene are MDHEN and SYDVKM. The length of the CDR3 is 14 residues. The CDR3 is CASSSGVGNQPQHF. In nucleotides, the CDR3 is TGTGCCAGCAGTTCAGGGGTAGGCAATCAGCCCCAGCATTTT. Looking up the rest from reference TRBV28 and TRBJ1-5 gives the full variable domain: DVKVTQSSRYLVKRTGEKVFLECVQDMDHENMFWYRQDPGLGLRLIYFSYDVKMKEKGDIPEGYSVSREKKERFSLILESASTNQTSMYLCASSSGVGNQPQHFGDGTRLSIL.

The sample holds one count of this clonotype. The chain couples TRBV20-1 to TRBJ1-5; D not certain. The ends were cut back, 5 bases at V and 0 bases at J, with 11 bases in the middle. Germline V lookup: CDR1 DFQATT, CDR2 SNEGSKA (reference sequence). The CDR3 has 14 amino acids. The CDR3 reads CSAPDGNSNQPQHF. CDR3 DNA: TGCAGTGCTCCGGACGGCAATAGCAATCAGCCCCAGCATTTT.

By share, this clonotype counts as medium-sized (0.01 to 0.1%). The chain carries TRBV29-1 and TRBJ2-5; unclear D gene. V was cut by 3 bases and J by 1 base, with 9 bases left in between. Looked up from germline, CDR1 is SQVTM and CDR2 is ANQGSEA. This CDR3 has 13 residues. CDR3 region: CSVDAQVQETQYF. DNA of the CDR3: TGCAGCGTTGATGCCCAGGTCCAAGAGACCCAGTACTTC.

In its sample, this clonotype ranks as medium-sized (0.01 to 0.1%). V and J are TRBV6-5 and TRBJ1-2; D unresolved. This CDR3 has 13 amino acids. Per the germline V gene, CDR1 is MNHEY and CDR2 is SVGAGI. The germline V and J ends were trimmed by 6 bases and 6 bases, with 14 bases remaining between them. In DNA, the CDR3 is TGTGCCAGCAGGCCGACAACGACCGATGGCTACACCTTC. Translating it yields CASRPTTTDGYTF.

Only a few counts were recorded for this clonotype. The chain recombines TRBV7-2 with TRBJ2-1; 8 bases map to TRBD1. This CDR3 has 19 amino acids. Germline assignment: CDR1 SGHTA and CDR2 FQGNSA. V was clipped by 5 bases and J by 2 bases; unmatched bases: 17. Written as DNA, the CDR3 is TGTGCCAGCAGCCCCCCTCAGGGAGGAACGGACAGGGCCTACAATGAGCAGTTCTTC. Encoded protein: CASSPPQGGTDRAYNEQFF.

This clonotype has more than one count but fewer than ten. The chain has TRBV6-1 and TRBJ2-1, with no clear D. This CDR3 comprises 14 residues. V shed 4 bases and J shed 6 bases, with 13 bases lying between them. In germline, CDR1 is MNHNS, CDR2 SASEGT. The CDR3 loop reads CASSGWSTGNEQFF. The DNA for the CDR3 is TGTGCCAGCAGTGGGTGGAGTACGGGCAATGAGCAGTTCTTC.

The table lists this clonotype with many counts. The rearrangement joins TRBV10-2 to TRBJ2-6, with TRBD2 matching over 8 bases. CDR1 and CDR2 (germline): WSHSY, SAAADI. V lost 1 base to trimming and J lost 4 bases; unmatched junction nucleotides: 3. This CDR3 contains 16 residues. In DNA, the CDR3 is TGCGCCAGCAGTGAGTACGGGGGGGCCGGGGCCAACGTCCTGACTTTC. It is translated as CASSEYGGAGANVLTF.

The rearrangement uses TRBV4-3 and TRBJ1-3, with 8 bases fitting TRBD1. The CDR3 spans 15 residues. The germline CDR1 and CDR2 sequences are LGHNA and YSLEER. V dropped 0 bases and J dropped 3; count of bases not matched to a gene: 1. The CDR3: CASSQEGTGGNTIYF. CDR3 sequence (DNA): TGCGCCAGCAGCCAAGAAGGGACAGGTGGAAACACCATATATTTT.

This clonotype is judged large. This rearrangement joins TRBV10-3 to TRBJ1-2; unclear D gene. Germline CDR1 and CDR2: ENHRY and SYGVKD. The CDR3 loop spans 15 amino acids. The V end lost 4 bases, the J end lost 4 bases, and 16 bases lay between the germline ends. This chain's CDR3 is CAISAETPTFYGYTF. The DNA for the CDR3 is TGTGCCATCAGTGCGGAGACGCCGACTTTCTATGGCTACACCTTC.

This clonotype is medium-sized in the sample. The chain employs TRBV12-3 or TRBV12-4 and TRBJ2-7; D uncertain. The V and J ends lost 3 bases and 0 bases respectively, with 3 bases between them. The CDR3 runs 12 residues. The chain's CDR3 is CASSFGSYEQYF. The DNA for the CDR3 is TGTGCCAGCAGTTTCGGCTCCTACGAGCAGTACTTC.

Judged by abundance, this clonotype is medium-sized. The chain recombines TRBV20-1 with TRBJ1-4, with a weak D call TRBD1 (5 bases). V was cut by 4 bases and J by 7 bases, with 13 bases left in between. There are 13 residues in the CDR3. In germline, CDR1 is DFQATT, CDR2 SNEGSKA (reference sequence). The CDR3 here is CSATADGGEKLFF. CDR3 bases: TGCAGTGCTACAGCGGACGGGGGTGAAAAACTGTTTTTT.

The chain carries TRBV30 and TRBJ2-2, with 9 bases matching TRBD1. The junction had 8 bases not matched to a gene; V was cut back by 7 bases and J by 5 bases. This CDR3 is built from 14 residues. CDR1 GTSNPN and CDR2 SVGIG come from the germline V gene (reference sequence). The CDR3 DNA reads as TGTGCCTCCCACCGGGACAGGGAAACCGGGGAGCTGTTTTTT. Its protein product is CASHRDRETGELFF.

In its sample, this clonotype is large (0.1 to 1%). This CDR3 reads CSVHRGGETQYF. For the CDR3, the DNA is TGCAGCGTCCACAGGGGTGGAGAGACCCAGTACTTC. The J gene is TRBJ2-5, the V gene TRBV29-1; TRBD1 aligns across 7 bases. The germline V gene encodes CDR1 SQVTM and CDR2 ANQGSEA. V lost 6 bases, J lost 4 bases, and 5 bases stayed unmatched. This CDR3 is 12 amino acids long.

This clonotype is judged medium-sized. This CDR3 reads CSARDIKNTEAFF. DNA for the CDR3: TGCAGTGCTAGGGACATCAAGAACACTGAAGCTTTCTTT. This rearrangement joins TRBV20-1 to TRBJ1-1; tentative D call: TRBD1 (5 bases). In germline, CDR1 is DFQATT, CDR2 SNEGSKA (reference sequence). CDR3 length equals 13 residues. V lost 3 bases, J lost 1 base, and 9 bases lay in between.

Relative to its sample, this clonotype is medium-sized. The CDR3 is CASSLSGQGLQPQHF. The CDR3 DNA is TGTGCCAGCAGCTTAAGTGGACAGGGACTTCAGCCCCAGCATTTT. J is TRBJ1-5 and V is TRBV7-9; 8 bases align to TRBD1. This CDR3 spans 15 amino acids. The germline V gene has CDR1 SEHNR and CDR2 FQNEAQ (reference sequence). V shed 2 bases and J 6 bases; nucleotides not matched to a gene: 6.

This clonotype is categorized as large. CDR3 sequence reads: CASSPTTGAMQFF. In DNA form, the CDR3 reads TGCGCCAGCAGCCCGACCACAGGGGCCATGCAGTTCTTC. The V and J genes are TRBV4-3 and TRBJ2-1; 7 bases match TRBD1. Losses at the gene ends were 4 bases for V and 12 bases for J; bases not matched to a gene: 9. The CDR3 has 13 residues. Germline CDR1 and CDR2: LGHNA and YSLEER.

The chain links TRBV7-2 to TRBJ2-7; D not certain. V shed 1 base and J shed 7 bases, with 5 bases lying between them. Germline loops: CDR1 SGHTA, CDR2 FQGNSA. This CDR3 spans 11 amino acids. The CDR3 loop reads CASSLVGEQYF. CDR3 nucleotide sequence: TGTGCCAGCAGCTTAGTTGGGGAGCAGTACTTC.

This clonotype is large within its sample. V usage is TRBV20-1 and J usage is TRBJ2-3; D gene uncertain. The CDR3 totals 15 residues. Trimming took off 6 bases at V and 0 bases at J, with 16 bases between the two ends. In germline, CDR1 is DFQATT, CDR2 SNEGSKA (reference sequence). In DNA form, the CDR3 reads TGCAGTGCCGCGAGACCGCGGTCTAGCACAGATACGCAGTATTTT. Translated: CSAARPRSSTDTQYF.

The genes are TRBV12-5 and TRBJ2-3; D is unclear. V was shortened by 6 bases and J by 7 bases, with 11 bases between the two germline ends. The CDR3 runs to 12 residues. The germline gives CDR1 LGHNT, CDR2 FRNRAP. The CDR3 region is CASGQLWYTQYF. The CDR3 bases are TGTGCTAGTGGCCAGCTATGGTATACGCAGTATTTT.

By share, this clonotype ranks as medium-sized. The V and J genes are TRBV19 and TRBJ1-2; D unresolved. The CDR3 is 15 amino acids. V was pared by 7 bases and J by 0 bases, with 15 bases between. Germline V CDR1 and CDR2: LNHDA, SQIVND (reference sequence). Written as DNA, the CDR3 is TGTGCCAGTAATCGGTCGCCAGCTACTAACTATGGCTACACCTTC. Protein product: CASNRSPATNYGYTF.

Points on this clonotype: A read error may explain this, as a much larger clone is one base away. The J gene is TRBJ1-1, the V gene TRBV15; D possibly corresponds to TRBD1 (5 bases). Trimming shortened V by 3 bases and J by 1 base, and 15 bases separated the two germline ends. The CDR3 is 16 amino acids. The germline gives CDR1 LNHNV, CDR2 YYDKDF (reference sequence). The CDR3 DNA follows: TGTGCCACCAGCAGGCAATTCGTACAGGCGAACACTGAAGCTTTCTTT. Its protein is CATSRQFVQANTEAFF.

This clonotype ranks as large. The chain carries TRBV29-1 and TRBJ1-1; D gene uncertain. The CDR3 has 14 amino acids. V was cut by 1 base and J by 1 base, with 10 bases left in between. Looked up from germline, CDR1 is SQVTM and CDR2 is ANQGSEA. This CDR3 reads CSVEGGVGNTEAFF. The CDR3 bases are TGCAGCGTTGAAGGCGGGGTTGGGAACACTGAAGCTTTCTTT. Using reference TRBV29-1 and TRBJ1-1 for the parts outside the CDR3, the full variable domain is SAVISQKPSRDICQRGTSLTIQCQVDSQVTMMFWYRQQPGQSLTLIATANQGSEATYESGFVIDKFPISRPNLTFSTLTVSNMSPEDSSIYLCSVEGGVGNTEAFFGQGTRLTVV.

This clonotype was detected many times. The chain carries TRBV24-1 and TRBJ2-1, with D possibly being TRBD1 or TRBD2 (6 bases each). The V gene lost 5 bases and the J gene lost 10 bases, with 11 bases spanning the gap. Germline values: CDR1 KGHDR, CDR2 SFDVKD. This CDR3 spans 12 amino acids. DNA of the CDR3: TGTGCCACCAGTGGTGGGGGGCGAGAGCAGTTCTTC. Translated, it gives CATSGGGREQFF.

This clonotype was seen repeatedly, ten times or more. The chain recombines TRBV4-3 with TRBJ1-1; D call uncertain. The CDR3 is 14 amino acids. Looked up from germline, CDR1 is LGHNA and CDR2 is YSLEER. The V gene lost 0 bases and the J gene lost 8 bases, with 13 bases spanning the gap. Written as DNA, the CDR3 is TGCGCCAGCAGCCAAGAACGCGGGTACCCGGAAGCTTTCTTT. This gives the protein CASSQERGYPEAFF.